What follows are 9 T cell receptor beta chains derived from one specimen sequenced in a study of T cell changes during pregnancy in multiple sclerosis. Measured with immunoSEQ multiplex PCR; TCRdb has only the in-frame clones, and not every one. The table lists around 92,000 clones, roughly 91% of them singletons. The input for sequencing was peripheral blood, taken in the first trimester of pregnancy. The receptor source for this set is a female donor with multiple sclerosis, enrolled in a pregnancy study.

The gene calls are TRBV4-1 and TRBJ2-1; the D gene is possibly TRBD2 (5 bases). This CDR3 is built from 11 residues. V shed 0 bases and J shed 13 bases, with 7 bases lying between them. Germline-derived CDR1 and CDR2 are MGHRA and YSYEKL. The CDR3 reads CASSQEADQFF. The CDR3 region has the DNA TGCGCCAGCAGCCAAGAAGCGGATCAGTTCTTC.

The rearrangement uses TRBV5-1 and TRBJ2-7; D remains unclear. The V gene's germline CDR1 is SGHRS and CDR2 YFSETQ. This CDR3 is built from 15 residues. The V end lost 1 base, the J end lost 1 base, and 12 bases lay between the germline ends. CDR3: CASSLFSIRSYEQYF. CDR3 DNA: TGCGCCAGCAGCTTGTTCTCTATTCGATCCTACGAGCAGTACTTC.

This CDR3 reads CASSYYRTSPNEQFF. In DNA form, the CDR3 reads TGTGCCAGCAGTTACTACCGGACTAGCCCCAATGAGCAGTTCTTC. V is TRBV6-5 and J is TRBJ2-1; 8 positions match TRBD2. The CDR3 covers 15 residues. V lost 1 base and J lost 6; bases outside the gene matches: 5. CDR1 and CDR2 from the germline V gene are MNHEY and SVGAGI.

J is TRBJ2-3 and V is TRBV5-1, with D perhaps TRBD2 (5 bases). The V end was cut by 1 base, the J end by 4 bases, with 10 bases between. In germline, CDR1 is SGHRS, CDR2 YFSETQ. The CDR3 covers 14 residues. As DNA, the CDR3 is TGCGCCAGCAGCTTGTCGCCGGGATCAGATACGCAGTATTTT. Residues: CASSLSPGSDTQYF.

The chain combines TRBV27 with TRBJ2-2; D is uncertain. V was pared by 3 bases and J by 1 base, with 6 bases between. Per the germline V gene, CDR1 is MNHEY and CDR2 is SMNVEV (reference sequence). The CDR3 has 14 amino acids. The CDR3 DNA reads as TGTGCCAGCAGTTTTGAGGTGAACACCGGGGAGCTGTTTTTT. This sequence encodes CASSFEVNTGELFF.

This chain links TRBV10-3 with TRBJ2-3; 10 bases line up with TRBD2. CDR1 is ENHRY and CDR2 is SYGVKD in the germline V gene. The CDR3 runs 15 residues. Germline trimming cut 5 bases from V and 2 bases from J; bases unmatched to any gene: 4. CDR3 sequence: CAISRLAGDTDTQYF. The CDR3 region has the DNA TGTGCCATCAGTCGTCTAGCGGGGGACACAGATACGCAGTATTTT.

The genes are TRBV5-6 and TRBJ2-5; 7 bases are shared with TRBD1. The ends lost 3 bases at V and 0 bases at J; junction bases unmatched: 5. Germline CDR1 SGHDT, CDR2 YYEEEE. This CDR3 is built from 15 residues. This CDR3 reads CASSSGTDYQETQYF. The CDR3 region has the DNA TGTGCCAGCAGCTCCGGGACAGATTACCAAGAGACCCAGTACTTC. The full variable domain, in which reference TRBV5-6 and TRBJ2-5 provide the parts outside the CDR3, is DAGVTQSPTHLIKTRGQQVTLRCSPKSGHDTVSWYQQALGQGPQFIFQYYEEEERQRGNFPDRFSGHQFPNYSSELNVNALLLGDSALYLCASSSGTDYQETQYFGPGTRLLVL.

The rearrangement uses TRBV19 and TRBJ2-2; unclear D gene. Germline V gene data show CDR1 as LNHDA and CDR2 as SQIVND (reference sequence). The V end lost 8 bases, the J end lost 6 bases, and 7 bases lay between the germline ends. There are 11 residues in the CDR3. CDR3 region: CASFFAGELFF. The CDR3 bases are TGTGCCAGTTTTTTCGCCGGGGAGCTGTTTTTT.

The rearrangement uses TRBV7-6 and TRBJ2-3, with TRBD2 matching 9 bases. This CDR3 comprises 16 residues. V was pared by 6 bases and J by 0 bases, with 7 bases of the junction left unmatched. CDR1 is SGHVS, CDR2 FNYEAQ, per germline. The CDR3 nucleotides read TGTGCCAGCAGTCCGACTAGCGGCGTTAGCACAGATACGCAGTATTTT. Its protein is CASSPTSGVSTDTQYF.